These 5 T cell receptor beta chains were all obtained from the same sample, sequenced in a study of blood T cell repertoires in COVID-19. The data were produced by immunoSEQ multiplex PCR, yet TCRdb's version contains in-frame clones alone and is incomplete. This sample carries 150,000 to 200,000 clones, over 75% of them seen once, and the ten largest clones take approximately 11%. Material: PBMCs or T cells enriched from blood (not recorded which). The source is a man aged 45-60 years who had recovered from COVID-19.

In its sample, this clone was seen once. The chain combines TRBV18 with TRBJ2-1, with 7 bases lining up with TRBD2. Trimming removed 3 bases from V and 7 bases from J; junction bases left unmatched: 6. The CDR3 has 14 amino acids. CDR1 and CDR2 (germline): KGHSH, LQKENI. This chain's CDR3 is CASSPLREGNEQFF. CDR3 bases: TGTGCCAGCTCACCCCTCAGGGAGGGAAATGAGCAGTTCTTC.

This sequence joins TRBV7-6 and TRBJ1-6; 8 bases match TRBD1. Germline CDR1 reads SGHVS; CDR2 reads FNYEAQ. This CDR3 region has 15 residues. Trimming took 5 bases from V and 13 from J; bases not matched to a gene: 13. The CDR3 loop is CASSLGQGKEFPLHF. The CDR3 region has the DNA TGTGCCAGCAGCCTAGGACAGGGCAAGGAGTTTCCCCTCCACTTT.

CDR3 DNA: TGTGCCAGCAGTCAGCAAGGGCGGGACGAGCAGTACTTC. It is translated as CASSQQGRDEQYF. The chain combines TRBV25-1 with TRBJ2-7; a weak D match, TRBD2 (5 bases). Germline lookup yields CDR1 MGHDK and CDR2 SYGVNS. Trimming stripped 5 bases from V and 5 bases from J, with 13 bases between. The CDR3 spans 13 residues.

The rearrangement joins TRBV28 to TRBJ1-6; 7 positions agree with TRBD1. J lost 9 bases, V lost 7 bases, and 9 bases had no gene match. This CDR3 spans 14 amino acids. The germline gives CDR1 MDHEN, CDR2 SYDVKM. The CDR3 loop is CASIFQGGVSPLHF. CDR3 nucleotide sequence: TGTGCCAGCATCTTCCAGGGGGGAGTTTCACCCCTCCACTTT.

V is TRBV13 and J is TRBJ2-1, with D possibly being TRBD2 (5 bases). Trimming pared 2 bases from V and 9 bases from J, leaving 8 bases between. The CDR3 has 12 residues. Germline CDR1 reads PRHDT; CDR2 reads FYEKMQ (reference sequence). The CDR3 coding sequence is TGTGCCAGCAGCTTATTTCGGGGTGAGCAGTTCTTC. Translation gives CASSLFRGEQFF.